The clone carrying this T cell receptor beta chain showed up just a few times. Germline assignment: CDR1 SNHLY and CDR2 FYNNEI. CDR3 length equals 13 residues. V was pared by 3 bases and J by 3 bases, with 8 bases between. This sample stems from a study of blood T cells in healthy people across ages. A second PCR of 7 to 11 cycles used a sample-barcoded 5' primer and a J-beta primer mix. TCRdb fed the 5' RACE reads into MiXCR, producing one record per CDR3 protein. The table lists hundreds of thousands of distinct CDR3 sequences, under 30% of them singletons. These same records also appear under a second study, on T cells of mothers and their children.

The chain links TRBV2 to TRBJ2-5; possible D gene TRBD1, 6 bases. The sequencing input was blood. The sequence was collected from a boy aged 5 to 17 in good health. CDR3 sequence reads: CASSDSGEETQYF. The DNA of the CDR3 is TGTGCCAGCAGTGATTCAGGGGAAGAGACCCAGTACTTC. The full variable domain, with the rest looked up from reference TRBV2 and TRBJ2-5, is EPEVTQTPSHQVTQMGQEVILRCVPISNHLYFYWYRQILGQKVEFLVSFYNNEISEKSEIFDDQFSVERPDGSNFTLKIRSTKLEDSAMYFCASSDSGEETQYFGPGTRLLVL.